These 18 T cell receptor beta chains originate from one sample sequenced in a study of T cell responses to AZD1222 COVID-19 vaccine. Here immunoSEQ multiplex PCR was the method, and the copy in TCRdb shows in-frame clones only, minus some. Among about 56,000 clones listed, around 90% were seen once. The material was peripheral blood, obtained on day 0 of AZD1222 vaccination. The receptors were sampled from an adult in good health.

The chain links TRBV6-5 to TRBJ2-7; 9 nucleotides agree with TRBD1. V gave up 6 bases and J gave up 5 bases; unmatched junction bases: 5. Germline-derived CDR1 and CDR2 are MNHEY and SVGAGI. The CDR3 loop spans 13 amino acids. The CDR3 DNA reads TGTGCCAGCAGACGGGACAGGGAGCACGAGCAGTACTTC. Its translation is CASRRDREHEQYF.

V usage is TRBV9 and J usage is TRBJ2-2; 8 bases line up with TRBD2. Germline loops: CDR1 SGDLS, CDR2 YYNGEE. Trimming removed 1 base from V and 5 bases from J; junction bases left unmatched: 7. The CDR3 is 16 amino acids. CDR3 amino acids: CASSVISGSQTGELFF. In DNA, the CDR3 is TGTGCCAGCAGCGTAATCAGCGGGAGCCAAACCGGGGAGCTGTTTTTT.

This clone was observed a single time. In DNA, the CDR3 is TGTGCCAGCACCAAATTCTACGAGCAGTACTTC. It specifies CASTKFYEQYF. The chain uses TRBV6-5 and TRBJ2-7; D gene uncertain. In germline, CDR1 is MNHEY, CDR2 SVGAGI. Trimming removed 7 bases from V and 3 bases from J, with 7 bases in between. The CDR3 spans 11 residues.

The J gene is TRBJ2-1, the V gene TRBV2; TRBD2 matches at 13 bases. The CDR3 extends over 15 amino acids. The germline V gene encodes CDR1 SNHLY and CDR2 FYNNEI. With 10 bases clipped from V and 6 bases from J, the junction kept 9 bases outside the gene matches. CDR3 sequence: CATHRTSGRGNEQFF. The CDR3 coding sequence is TGTGCCACCCATCGAACTAGCGGGAGGGGCAATGAGCAGTTCTTC.

CDR3 in DNA: TGTGCCAGCATTCGGACAGGGGTGGGCGGCTACACCTTC. Translating gives CASIRTGVGGYTF. The chain combines TRBV2 with TRBJ1-2; 9 nucleotides align to TRBD1. This CDR3 is built from 13 residues. With V trimmed by 7 bases and J by 8 bases, 8 bases remained unmatched. In germline, CDR1 is SNHLY, CDR2 FYNNEI.

The gene calls are TRBV30 and TRBJ1-1, with unresolved D. V was cut by 3 bases and J by 4 bases, with 18 bases left in between. The CDR3 is 15 residues long. CDR1 is GTSNPN and CDR2 is SVGIG in the germline V gene (reference sequence). The CDR3 is CAWRPRRVSVTEAFF. CDR3 sequence (DNA): TGTGCCTGGAGGCCGAGAAGGGTGTCGGTCACTGAAGCTTTCTTT.

This sequence joins TRBV6-4 and TRBJ2-5, with 7 bases matching TRBD2. Trimming at V came to 2 bases and at J to 4 bases, leaving 1 base not matched to a gene. The CDR3 length is 13 residues. In germline, CDR1 is MRHNA, CDR2 SNTAGT. CDR3 bases: TGTGCCAGCAGTGACAGGGAGGGAGAGACCCAGTACTTC. This sequence encodes CASSDREGETQYF.

V and J are TRBV4-1 and TRBJ2-2; no reliable D call. Between the trimmed V and J ends, which lost 4 bases and 1 base, there was a span of 7 bases. This CDR3 region has 14 residues. Germline CDR1 reads MGHRA; CDR2 reads YSYEKL. The CDR3 DNA follows: TGCGCCAGCAGCCCCGAGGAGAACACCGGGGAGCTGTTTTTT. It specifies CASSPEENTGELFF.

V gene TRBV7-9 combines with J gene TRBJ2-1; no firm D call. CDR1 and CDR2 from the germline V gene are SEHNR and FQNEAQ (reference sequence). The CDR3 has 14 amino acids. Trimming took off 2 bases at V and 8 bases at J, with 13 bases between the two ends. The CDR3 nucleotides read TGTGCCAGCAGCTTATCCCCACATGTTGATGAGCAGTTCTTC. Translating gives CASSLSPHVDEQFF.

The J gene is TRBJ1-6, the V gene TRBV2, with no clear D. V lost 7 bases and J lost 8, with 6 bases in between. Germline values: CDR1 SNHLY, CDR2 FYNNEI. The CDR3 sequence is 11 residues long. CDR3 sequence: CASTLDSPLHF. The DNA of the CDR3 is TGTGCCAGCACCCTAGATTCACCCCTCCACTTT.

The V gene is TRBV29-1, the J gene TRBJ2-3; possibly TRBD1 or TRBD2 for D (5 bases each). This CDR3 region has 15 residues. Germline V gene data show CDR1 as SQVTM and CDR2 as ANQGSEA. The V end was cut by 0 bases, the J end by 6 bases, with 16 bases between. The CDR3 nucleotides read TGCAGCGTTGAAGATGAGGGCAGGGTGGAGGATACGCAGTATTTT. Translation gives CSVEDEGRVEDTQYF.

This clone was seen a handful of times. V usage is TRBV11-2 and J usage is TRBJ1-2; 8 bases are shared with TRBD1. The junction had 8 bases not matched to a gene; V was cut back by 5 bases and J by 0 bases. The CDR3 contains 16 residues. The germline CDR1 and CDR2 sequences are SGHAT and FQNNGV. The CDR3 is CASSHLRGRTNYGYTF. The CDR3 DNA is TGTGCCAGCAGCCACCTCAGGGGGCGGACTAACTATGGCTACACCTTC.

The rearrangement uses TRBV3-1 (or the pseudogene TRBV3-2) and TRBJ2-7, with 7 bases lining up with TRBD1. Germline CDR1 and CDR2: LGHDT and YNNKEL (reference sequence). J was trimmed by 11 bases and V by 5 bases; bases with no gene match: 6. The CDR3 length is 11 residues. CDR3 sequence (DNA): TGTGCCAGCAGCGTTGGGACAGAAGAGTACTTC. This sequence encodes CASSVGTEEYF.

The rearrangement uses TRBV30 and TRBJ1-3; possibly TRBD1 for D (6 bases). The CDR3 is made up of 12 amino acids. Trimming pared 3 bases from V and 8 bases from J, leaving 11 bases between. Per the germline V gene, CDR1 is GTSNPN and CDR2 is SVGIG (reference sequence). CDR3 nucleotide sequence: TGTGCCTGGAGCTCAGGACAGTACACCATATATTTT. Its protein product is CAWSSGQYTIYF.

J is TRBJ2-1 and V is TRBV7-2; 9 nucleotides agree with TRBD2. The CDR3 contains 18 residues. Germline V gene lookup returns CDR1 SGHTA and CDR2 FQGNSA. Trimming removed 3 bases from V and 4 bases from J; junction bases left unmatched: 13. Written as DNA, the CDR3 is TGTGCCAGCAGCTTCGGCTCCTGGGCGGGAGGGATATACAATGAGCAGTTCTTC. This codes for CASSFGSWAGGIYNEQFF.

The chain carries TRBV7-6 and TRBJ2-7; 14 nucleotides align to TRBD2. The CDR3 length is 20 residues. The V gene's germline CDR1 is SGHVS and CDR2 FNYEAQ. Germline trimming cut 1 base from V and 2 bases from J; bases unmatched to any gene: 13. In DNA, the CDR3 is TGTGCCAGCAGCTTAGGGAAGCGACTAGCGGGAGGGCCAAATGCCTACGAGCAGTACTTC. Translated, it gives CASSLGKRLAGGPNAYEQYF.

The V and J genes are TRBV30 and TRBJ2-3; D might be TRBD2 (7 bases). The V and J ends lost 0 bases and 6 bases respectively, with 28 bases between them. Germline loops: CDR1 GTSNPN, CDR2 SVGIG (reference sequence). CDR3 length: 19 amino acids. DNA of the CDR3: TGTGCCTGGAGTGTTTTACCTCTAGGGGGAGGGCCAACAGGCGATACGCAGTATTTT. This codes for CAWSVLPLGGGPTGDTQYF.

This clone has only a few counts. The gene calls are TRBV27 and TRBJ2-2, with a weak D call TRBD2 (5 bases). This CDR3 is 13 amino acids long. Deletions cut 2 bases from V and 7 bases from J, with 8 bases between. CDR1 is MNHEY, CDR2 SMNVEV, per germline (reference sequence). CDR3 protein: CASSLSGLGELFF. In nucleotides, the CDR3 is TGTGCCAGCAGTTTAAGCGGCCTCGGGGAGCTGTTTTTT.